This entry features one TCR beta chain sequence. The antigen is unknown. Clones were read by immunoSEQ multiplex PCR, and TCRdb kept only the in-frame ones, dropping some. Among 130,000 to 150,000 clones, about nine tenths were seen once, and the ten largest hold roughly 16%. These data originate in a study of T cell responses to AZD1222 COVID-19 vaccine. General study findings and limits: An increase in Spike-specific TCR breadth and depth was observed after two AZD1222 doses. Unmutated variant regions are reportedly targeted by nearly half of spike-specific TCRs.

The CDR3 has 16 residues. CDR1 and CDR2 (germline): LGHNA, YNFKEQ. Trimming took 0 bases from V and 2 from J; bases not matched to a gene: 3. The clonotype comes from an adult in good health. The chain carries TRBV4-2 and TRBJ2-3; TRBD2 agrees at 9 bases. The sequencing here drew on peripheral blood, taken on day 0 of AZD1222 vaccination. DNA for the CDR3: TGTGCCAGCAGCCAAGAGCCTAGCGGGACCACAGATACGCAGTATTTT. It encodes CASSQEPSGTTDTQYF.